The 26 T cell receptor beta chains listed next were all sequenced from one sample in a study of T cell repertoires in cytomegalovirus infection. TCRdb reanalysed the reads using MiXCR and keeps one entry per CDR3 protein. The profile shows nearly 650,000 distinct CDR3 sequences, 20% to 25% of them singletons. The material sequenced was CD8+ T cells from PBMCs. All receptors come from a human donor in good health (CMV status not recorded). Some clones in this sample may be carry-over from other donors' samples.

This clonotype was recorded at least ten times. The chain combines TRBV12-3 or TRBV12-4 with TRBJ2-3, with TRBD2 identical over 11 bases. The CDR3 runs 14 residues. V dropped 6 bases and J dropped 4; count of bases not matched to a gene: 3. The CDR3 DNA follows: TGTGCCAGCAGCCTAGCGGGGGGACCAGATACGCAGTATTTT. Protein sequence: CASSLAGGPDTQYF.

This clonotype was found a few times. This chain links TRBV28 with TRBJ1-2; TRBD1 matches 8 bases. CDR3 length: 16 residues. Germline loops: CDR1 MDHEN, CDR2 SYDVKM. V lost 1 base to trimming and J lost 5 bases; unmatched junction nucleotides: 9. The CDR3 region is CASSLYSRGREYGYTF. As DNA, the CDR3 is TGTGCCAGCAGTTTATATTCCAGGGGGCGAGAGTATGGCTACACCTTC.

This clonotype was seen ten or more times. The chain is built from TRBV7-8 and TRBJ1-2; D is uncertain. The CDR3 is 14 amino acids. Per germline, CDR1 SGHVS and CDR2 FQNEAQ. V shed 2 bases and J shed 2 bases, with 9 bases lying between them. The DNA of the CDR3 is TGTGCCAGCAGCTTAAACGGGGAGAACTATGGCTACACCTTC. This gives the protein CASSLNGENYGYTF.

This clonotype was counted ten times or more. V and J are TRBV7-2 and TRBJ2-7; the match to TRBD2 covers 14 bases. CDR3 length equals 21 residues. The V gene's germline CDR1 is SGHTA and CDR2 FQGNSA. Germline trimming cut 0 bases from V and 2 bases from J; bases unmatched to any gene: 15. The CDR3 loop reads CASSLALYGLAGGPKTYEQYF. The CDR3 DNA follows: TGTGCCAGCAGCTTAGCGCTATATGGACTAGCGGGGGGTCCCAAAACCTACGAGCAGTACTTC.

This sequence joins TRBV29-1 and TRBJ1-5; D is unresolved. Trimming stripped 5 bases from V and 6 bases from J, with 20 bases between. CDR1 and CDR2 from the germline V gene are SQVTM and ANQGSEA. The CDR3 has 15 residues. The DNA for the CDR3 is TGCAGCGTTCACACGGACCCGCCGCCGGGTCAGCCCCAGCATTTT. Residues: CSVHTDPPPGQPQHF.

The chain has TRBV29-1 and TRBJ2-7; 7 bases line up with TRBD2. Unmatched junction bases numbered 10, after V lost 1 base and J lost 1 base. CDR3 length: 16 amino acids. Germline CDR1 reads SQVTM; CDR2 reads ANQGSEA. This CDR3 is CSVEGSASGLSYEQYF. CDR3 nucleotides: TGCAGCGTTGAAGGATCGGCTAGCGGCCTATCCTACGAGCAGTACTTC.

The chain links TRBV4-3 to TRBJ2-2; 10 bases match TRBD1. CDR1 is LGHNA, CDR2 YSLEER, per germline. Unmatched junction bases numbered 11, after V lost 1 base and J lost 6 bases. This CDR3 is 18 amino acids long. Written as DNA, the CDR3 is TGCGCCAGCAGCCAAGTGGGACAGGGGTTGTGCCGTGCCGGGGAGCTGTTTTTT. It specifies CASSQVGQGLCRAGELFF.

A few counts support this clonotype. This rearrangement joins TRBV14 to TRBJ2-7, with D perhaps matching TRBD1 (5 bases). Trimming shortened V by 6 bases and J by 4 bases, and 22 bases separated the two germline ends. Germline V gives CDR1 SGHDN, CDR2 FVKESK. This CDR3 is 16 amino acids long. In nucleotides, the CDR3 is TGTGCCAGCAGGAGTAGTTTGACAGATACCCTTTACGAGCAGTACTTC. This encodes CASRSSLTDTLYEQYF.

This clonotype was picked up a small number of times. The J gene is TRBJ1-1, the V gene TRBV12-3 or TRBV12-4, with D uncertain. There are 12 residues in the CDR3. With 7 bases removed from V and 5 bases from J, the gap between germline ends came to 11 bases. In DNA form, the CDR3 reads TGTGCCAGCACCCTAGAGGGTACTGAAGCTTTCTTT. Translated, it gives CASTLEGTEAFF.

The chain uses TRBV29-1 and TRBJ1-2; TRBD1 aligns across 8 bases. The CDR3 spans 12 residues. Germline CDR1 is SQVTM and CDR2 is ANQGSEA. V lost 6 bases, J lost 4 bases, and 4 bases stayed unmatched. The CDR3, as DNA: TGCAGCGTCTTGACAGGGGCCTATGGCTACACCTTC. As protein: CSVLTGAYGYTF.

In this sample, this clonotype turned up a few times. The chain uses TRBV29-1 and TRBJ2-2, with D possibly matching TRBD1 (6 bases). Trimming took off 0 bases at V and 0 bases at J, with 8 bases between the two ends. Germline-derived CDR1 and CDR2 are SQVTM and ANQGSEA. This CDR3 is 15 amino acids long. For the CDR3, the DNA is TGCAGCGTTGAAGAACAGGGATCGAACACCGGGGAGCTGTTTTTT. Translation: CSVEEQGSNTGELFF.

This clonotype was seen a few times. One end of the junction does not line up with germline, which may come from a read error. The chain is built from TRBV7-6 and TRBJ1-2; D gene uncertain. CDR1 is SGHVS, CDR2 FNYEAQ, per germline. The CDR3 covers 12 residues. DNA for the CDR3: TGTGCCAGCAGCTTAGTTCGACTTCCCCATATCTTC. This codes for CASSLVRLPHIF.

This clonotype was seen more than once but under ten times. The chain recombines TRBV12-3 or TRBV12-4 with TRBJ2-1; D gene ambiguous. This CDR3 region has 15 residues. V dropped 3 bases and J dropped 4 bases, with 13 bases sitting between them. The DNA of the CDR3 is TGTGCCAGCAGTTTCTCACGCGGCCAGTACAATGAGCAGTTCTTC. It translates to CASSFSRGQYNEQFF.

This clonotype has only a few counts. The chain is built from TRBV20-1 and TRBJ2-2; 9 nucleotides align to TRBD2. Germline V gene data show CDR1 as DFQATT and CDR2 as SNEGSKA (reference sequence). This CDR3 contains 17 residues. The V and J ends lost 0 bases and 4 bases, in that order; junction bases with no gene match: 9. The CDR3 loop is CSARDRGLAGITGELFF. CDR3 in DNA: TGCAGTGCTAGAGATAGGGGGCTAGCGGGGATCACCGGGGAGCTGTTTTTT.

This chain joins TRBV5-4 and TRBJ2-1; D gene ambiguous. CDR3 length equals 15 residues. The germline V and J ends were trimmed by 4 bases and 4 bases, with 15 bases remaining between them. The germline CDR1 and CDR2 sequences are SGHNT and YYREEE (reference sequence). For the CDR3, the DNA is TGTGCCAGCAGCCGCCCTGAGGAACAGTACAATGAGCAGTTCTTC. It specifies CASSRPEEQYNEQFF.

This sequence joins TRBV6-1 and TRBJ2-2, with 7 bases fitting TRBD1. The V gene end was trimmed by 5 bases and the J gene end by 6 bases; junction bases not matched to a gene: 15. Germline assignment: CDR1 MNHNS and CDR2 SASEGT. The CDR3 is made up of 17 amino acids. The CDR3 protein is CASSYHDRDGGAGELFF. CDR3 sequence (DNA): TGTGCCAGCAGTTACCACGACAGGGACGGTGGGGCCGGGGAGCTGTTTTTT.

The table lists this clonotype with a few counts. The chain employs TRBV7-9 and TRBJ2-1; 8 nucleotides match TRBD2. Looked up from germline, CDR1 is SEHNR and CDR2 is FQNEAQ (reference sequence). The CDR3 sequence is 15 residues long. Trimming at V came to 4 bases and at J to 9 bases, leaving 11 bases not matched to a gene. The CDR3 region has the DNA TGTGCCAGCAGCTCTTACGGGGGGGACTCGGGTGAGCAGTTCTTC. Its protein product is CASSSYGGDSGEQFF.

The CDR3 coding sequence is TGCAGTGCTAGTCGGAGGGACAGGCCAGCTAACTATGGCTACACCTTC. Encoded protein: CSASRRDRPANYGYTF. V usage is TRBV20-1 and J usage is TRBJ1-2; 8 bases fit TRBD1. Losses at the gene ends were 3 bases for V and 0 bases for J; bases not matched to a gene: 9. The germline V gene encodes CDR1 DFQATT and CDR2 SNEGSKA (reference sequence). The CDR3 is 16 amino acids.

The CDR3 DNA is TGTGCCATCAGTGACCCCGGGACTCTTGATCAGCCCCAGCATTTT. Amino acid sequence: CAISDPGTLDQPQHF. The chain uses TRBV10-3 and TRBJ1-5; D may be TRBD1 (5 bases). Per germline, CDR1 ENHRY and CDR2 SYGVKD. This CDR3 is built from 15 residues. Trimming removed 3 bases from V and 5 bases from J, with 14 bases in between.

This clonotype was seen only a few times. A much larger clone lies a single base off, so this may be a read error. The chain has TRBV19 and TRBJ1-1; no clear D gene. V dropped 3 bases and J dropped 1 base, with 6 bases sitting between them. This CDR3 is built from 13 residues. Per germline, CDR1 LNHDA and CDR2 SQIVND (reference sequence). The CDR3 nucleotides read TGTGCCAGTAGTATTGGGGAGAACACTGAAGCTTTCTTT. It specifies CASSIGENTEAFF.

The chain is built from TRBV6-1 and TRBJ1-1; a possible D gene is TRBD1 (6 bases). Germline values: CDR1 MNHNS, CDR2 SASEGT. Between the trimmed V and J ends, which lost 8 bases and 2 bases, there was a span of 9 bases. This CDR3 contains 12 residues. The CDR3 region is CASGQPNTEAFF. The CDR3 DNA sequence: TGTGCCAGCGGACAGCCAAACACTGAAGCTTTCTTT.

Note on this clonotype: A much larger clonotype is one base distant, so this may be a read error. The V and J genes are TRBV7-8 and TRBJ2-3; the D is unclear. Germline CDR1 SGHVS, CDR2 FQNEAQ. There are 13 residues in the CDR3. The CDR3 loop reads CVSSLLSADTQYF. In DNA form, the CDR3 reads TGTGTCAGCAGCTTACTTTCAGCAGATACGCAGTATTTT. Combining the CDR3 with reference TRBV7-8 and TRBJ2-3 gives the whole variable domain GAGVSQSPRYKVAKRGQDVALRCDPISGHVSLFWYQQALGQGPEFLTYFQNEAQLDKSGLPSDRFFAERPEGSVSTLKIQRTQQEDSAVYLCVSSLLSADTQYFGPGTRLTVL.

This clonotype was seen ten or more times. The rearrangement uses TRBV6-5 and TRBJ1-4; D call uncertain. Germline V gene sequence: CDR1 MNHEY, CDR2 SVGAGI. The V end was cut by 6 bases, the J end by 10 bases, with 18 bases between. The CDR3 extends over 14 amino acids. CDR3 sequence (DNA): TGTGCCAGCAGCCCCCCGGGGTCTACCGGAAAACTGTTTTTT. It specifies CASSPPGSTGKLFF.

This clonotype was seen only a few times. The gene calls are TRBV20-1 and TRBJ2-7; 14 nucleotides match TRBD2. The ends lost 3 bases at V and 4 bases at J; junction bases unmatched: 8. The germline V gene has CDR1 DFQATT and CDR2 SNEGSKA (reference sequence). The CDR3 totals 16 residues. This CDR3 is CSARTSGGATVYEQYF. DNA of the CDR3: TGCAGTGCTAGGACTAGCGGGGGGGCAACGGTTTACGAGCAGTACTTC.

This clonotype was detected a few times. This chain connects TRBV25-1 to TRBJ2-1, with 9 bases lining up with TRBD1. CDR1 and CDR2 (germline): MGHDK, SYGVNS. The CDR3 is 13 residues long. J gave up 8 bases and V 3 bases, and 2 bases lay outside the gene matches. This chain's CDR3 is CASSDDRGDEQFF. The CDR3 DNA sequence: TGTGCCAGCAGTGACGACAGGGGGGATGAGCAGTTCTTC. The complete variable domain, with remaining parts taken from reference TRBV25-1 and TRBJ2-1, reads EADIYQTPRYLVIGTGKKITLECSQTMGHDKMYWYQQDPGMELHLIHYSYGVNSTEKGDLSSESTVSRIRTEHFPLTLESARPSHTSQYLCASSDDRGDEQFFGPGTRLTVL.

CDR3: CASSTPRLAGVSGANVLTF. The CDR3 DNA reads as TGTGCCAGCAGCACTCCACGACTAGCGGGGGTCTCTGGGGCCAACGTCCTGACTTTC. V and J are TRBV9 and TRBJ2-6; 12 nucleotides line up with TRBD2. The trim removed 4 bases at V and 0 bases at J, leaving 8 bases unmatched. The germline V gene encodes CDR1 SGDLS and CDR2 YYNGEE. The CDR3 contains 19 residues.